This T cell receptor (beta chain) appears in the sequencing data of a study of regulatory T cells in long-lasting Graves disease. The overall study: Prior antithyroid drug treatment in newly diagnosed Graves' patients lasted under 3 months. Findings and limits, study-wide: Persistent patients had more shared public clonotypes (around 3,000) than new patients (about 900).

Sample time point: newly diagnosed GD, antithyroid drugs for less than 3 months. Preparation of the TCR library used RNA extracted from PBMCs. This clonotype was seen many times. Its cognate antigen is unknown. Library construction for TCR beta used iRepertoire HTBI primers and Arm-PCR of CDR3 regions. TCRdb re-called the multiplex PCR reads with MiXCR, one entry per CDR3 protein. The table has 550,000 or so distinct CDR3 sequences, more than 10% seen once; the top ten hold 7.5% to 9%. The CDR3 totals 13 residues. The V gene end was trimmed by 10 bases and the J gene end by 5 bases; junction bases not matched to a gene: 9. Germline V CDR1 and CDR2: MDHEN, SYDVKM. The same sample was also used in a study of T cells in Graves' hyperthyroidism and ophthalmopathy. That source reports: TCR CDR3 underwent first-round RT-PCR with the HTBI primer set. Most thyroid-expanded clonotypes above 0.001 were also found in blood.

The TCR was taken from a woman aged 30 to 39 with Graves disease. The source material was peripheral blood mononuclear cells (PBMCs), sampled at new diagnosis, from a patient treated with antithyroid drugs. This chain connects TRBV28 to TRBJ2-5; 8 nucleotides agree with TRBD1. CDR3 DNA: TGTGCCACCAAGACAGGGGTTGGGGAGACCCAGTACTTC. Amino acid sequence: CATKTGVGETQYF.